This entry concerns a single T cell receptor beta chain. The sample belongs to a study of blood T cell repertoires in COVID-19. Study details: COVID-19 samples collected from the United States, Italy and Spain covered acute and convalescent phases.

V was clipped by 5 bases and J by 0 bases, with 11 bases between them. This CDR3 comprises 16 residues. CDR1 and CDR2 (germline): KGHSH, LQKENI. Method: immunoSEQ multiplex PCR; TCRdb's copy keeps in-frame clones and lacks some. The table includes about 120,000 clones, approximately 90% detected once. This chain joins TRBV18 and TRBJ2-6; a weak D match, TRBD1 (5 bases). Input material: peripheral blood. The origin of this receptor is a man between 70 and 80 years old with active or convalescent COVID-19. In DNA form, the CDR3 reads TGTGCCAGCTCATCCCCGACAGACTCTGGGGCCAACGTCCTGACTTTC. Protein product: CASSSPTDSGANVLTF.